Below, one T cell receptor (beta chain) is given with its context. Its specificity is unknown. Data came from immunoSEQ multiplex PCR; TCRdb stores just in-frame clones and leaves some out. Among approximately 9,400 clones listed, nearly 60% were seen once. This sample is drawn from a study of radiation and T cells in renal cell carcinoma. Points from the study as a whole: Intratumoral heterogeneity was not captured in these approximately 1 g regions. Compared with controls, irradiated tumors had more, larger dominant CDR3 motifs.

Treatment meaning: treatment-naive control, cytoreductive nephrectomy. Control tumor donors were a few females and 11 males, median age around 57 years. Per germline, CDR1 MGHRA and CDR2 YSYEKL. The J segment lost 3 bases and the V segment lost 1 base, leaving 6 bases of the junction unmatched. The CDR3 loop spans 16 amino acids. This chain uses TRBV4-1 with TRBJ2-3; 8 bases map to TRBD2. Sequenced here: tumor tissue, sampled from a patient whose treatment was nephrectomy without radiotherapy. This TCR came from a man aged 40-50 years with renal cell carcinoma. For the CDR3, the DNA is TGCGCCAGCAGCCAAGCTCCGCCGGGAGGGACAGATACGCAGTATTTT. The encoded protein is CASSQAPPGGTDTQYF.